This T cell receptor (beta chain) derives from a study of CD8 T cells in ankylosing spondylitis. Quantitative 5'-RACE with molecular barcodes generated TCR beta libraries. TCRdb re-derived calls from the 5' RACE reads in MiXCR, one entry per CDR3 protein. This sample has 150,000 to 200,000 distinct CDR3 sequences, with 30% to 40% found just once. This clonotype was observed at least ten times. CDR1 and CDR2 from the germline V gene are DFQATT and SNEGSKA (reference sequence). The CDR3 extends over 13 amino acids. V shed 1 base and J shed 6 bases, with 10 bases lying between them. Sequenced input: synovial fluid, either unsorted or a sorted T cell fraction (not recorded which). This TCR was sampled from a male donor with ankylosing spondylitis. This chain connects TRBV20-1 to TRBJ2-1; perhaps TRBD2 as D (5 bases). CDR3 DNA: TGCAGTGCTAGAGCAATCGGGGTCAATGAGCAGTTCTTC. Protein: CSARAIGVNEQFF.